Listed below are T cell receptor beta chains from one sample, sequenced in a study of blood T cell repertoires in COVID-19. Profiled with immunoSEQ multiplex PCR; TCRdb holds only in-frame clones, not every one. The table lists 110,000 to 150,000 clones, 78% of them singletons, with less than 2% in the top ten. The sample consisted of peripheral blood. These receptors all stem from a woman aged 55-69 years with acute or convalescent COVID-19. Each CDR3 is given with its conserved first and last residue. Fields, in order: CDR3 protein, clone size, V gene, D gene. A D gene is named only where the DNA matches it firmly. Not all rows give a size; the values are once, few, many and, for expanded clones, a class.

CDR3: CASSEVLNQPQHF; size: .; V: TRBV6-1; D: .
CDR3: CASSPGLAGDHYEQYF; size: .; V: TRBV7-9; D: TRBD2
CDR3: CASSTGGFTEAFF; size: .; V: TRBV27; D: TRBD1
CDR3: CASSFGGTQYF; size: .; V: TRBV27; D: .
CDR3: CASGEDYGYTF; size: once; V: TRBV9; D: .
CDR3: CASSEDLGSYNEQFF; size: few; V: TRBV2; D: .
CDR3: CASGFPDREGYTF; size: .; V: TRBV12-5; D: TRBD1
CDR3: CASSFPGTSRTNEQFF; size: .; V: TRBV5-1; D: TRBD2
CDR3: CASSYLAGVTDTQYF; size: .; V: TRBV6-4; D: TRBD2
CDR3: CASSEVAGNYGYTF; size: .; V: TRBV2; D: .
CDR3: CASSAGQGAQPQHF; size: .; V: TRBV5-6; D: TRBD1
CDR3: CASRKQGLQETQYF; size: few; V: TRBV27; D: TRBD1
CDR3: CASSQERGVFPYEQYF; size: .; V: TRBV14; D: .
CDR3: CASSSPLGGGNTIYF; size: .; V: TRBV6-6; D: .
CDR3: CASSLASGSSYEQYF; size: .; V: TRBV7-2; D: .
CDR3: CASSQGRGYEQYF; size: once; V: TRBV3-1/TRBV3-2; D: .
CDR3: CASSLARGIEAFF; size: .; V: TRBV7-8; D: .
CDR3: CASSPPPGHVPPGANVLTF; size: .; V: TRBV11-2; D: .
CDR3: CASSLFLYRSLGTQYF; size: .; V: TRBV28; D: .
CDR3: CASSFLEIAGGYNEQFF; size: .; V: TRBV7-6; D: TRBD2
CDR3: CASTEGPGGETQYF; size: .; V: TRBV25-1; D: TRBD2
CDR3: CAISQGTSGSPETQYF; size: few; V: TRBV10-3; D: TRBD2
CDR3: CASSPPTGSGTEAFF; size: .; V: TRBV11-2; D: .
CDR3: CASSLDGTSSEQFF; size: .; V: TRBV11-3; D: TRBD2
CDR3: CASSIGRGSTDTQYF; size: .; V: TRBV19; D: .
CDR3: CATSRDLAGDHEQYF; size: few; V: TRBV15; D: TRBD2
CDR3: CASSELAGPDTQYF; size: once; V: TRBV2; D: .
CDR3: CASSIAGGSETQYF; size: .; V: TRBV19; D: TRBD2
CDR3: CAWSPDLELTGELFF; size: .; V: TRBV30; D: .
CDR3: CASTNAGQGGTEAFF; size: .; V: TRBV6-6; D: TRBD1
CDR3: CAISTLSEQFF; size: .; V: TRBV10-3; D: .
CDR3: CASSYSILHLAKNIQYF; size: .; V: TRBV6-2/TRBV6-3; D: .
CDR3: CASSQRGEQYF; size: .; V: TRBV3-1/TRBV3-2; D: .
CDR3: CASSSYRVDTEAFF; size: .; V: TRBV5-1; D: .
CDR3: CASSQPGGEQYF; size: once; V: TRBV28; D: TRBD2
CDR3: CAITQTAYNEQFF; size: .; V: TRBV10-3; D: .
CDR3: CASSARSAVNTGELFF; size: .; V: TRBV9; D: .
CDR3: CASSTTSGRAAGHGQYF; size: .; V: TRBV5-1; D: TRBD2
CDR3: CASSAGQGGTDTQYF; size: once; V: TRBV9; D: TRBD1
CDR3: CAIEPGTGNGYTF; size: .; V: TRBV10-3; D: TRBD1
CDR3: CASTDLGPRVSWNTEAFF; size: few; V: TRBV2; D: .